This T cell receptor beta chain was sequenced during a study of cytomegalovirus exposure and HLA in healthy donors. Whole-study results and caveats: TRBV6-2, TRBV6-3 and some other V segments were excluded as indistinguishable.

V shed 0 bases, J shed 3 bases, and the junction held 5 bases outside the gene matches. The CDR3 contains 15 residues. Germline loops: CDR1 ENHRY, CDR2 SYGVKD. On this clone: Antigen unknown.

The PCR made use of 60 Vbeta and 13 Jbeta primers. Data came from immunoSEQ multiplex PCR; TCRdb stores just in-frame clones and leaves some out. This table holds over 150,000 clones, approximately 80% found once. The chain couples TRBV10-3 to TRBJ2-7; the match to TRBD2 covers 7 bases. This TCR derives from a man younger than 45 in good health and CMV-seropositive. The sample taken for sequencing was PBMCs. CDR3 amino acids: CAISESLAAGYEQYF. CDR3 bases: TGTGCCATCAGTGAGTCCCTAGCGGCAGGCTACGAGCAGTACTTC.